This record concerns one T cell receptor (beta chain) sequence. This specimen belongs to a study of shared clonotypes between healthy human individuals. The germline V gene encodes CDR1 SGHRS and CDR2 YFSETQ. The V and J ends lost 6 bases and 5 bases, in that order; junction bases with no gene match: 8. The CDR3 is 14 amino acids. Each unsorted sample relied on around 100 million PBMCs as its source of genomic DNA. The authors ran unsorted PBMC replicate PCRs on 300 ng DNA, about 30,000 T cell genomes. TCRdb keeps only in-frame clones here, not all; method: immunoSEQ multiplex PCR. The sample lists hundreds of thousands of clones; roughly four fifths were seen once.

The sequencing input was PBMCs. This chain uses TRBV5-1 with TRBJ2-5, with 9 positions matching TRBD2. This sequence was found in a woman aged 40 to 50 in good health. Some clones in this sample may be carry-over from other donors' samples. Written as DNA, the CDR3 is TGCGCCAGCACGATAGCGGGAGCCGACGAGACCCAGTACTTC. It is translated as CASTIAGADETQYF.